This TCR beta chain was found in a study of T cells in Graves' hyperthyroidism and ophthalmopathy. This clonotype has at least ten counts. Uncontrolled infections, other autoimmune diseases, pregnancy or lactation led to exclusion of patients. RNA transcripts gave rise to amplified TCR beta CDR3 regions. HTBI primers were the set used in a first-round RT-PCR of the TCR CDR3. TCRdb ran MiXCR on the multiplex PCR reads and lists one entry per CDR3 protein. The data show about 260,000 distinct CDR3 sequences, around 22% seen once. Per germline, CDR1 MDHEN and CDR2 SYDVKM. V was trimmed by 3 bases and J by 6 bases, leaving 9 bases between them. The CDR3 loop spans 12 amino acids.

This chain joins TRBV28 and TRBJ2-7; D remains unclear. The sample was blood. This TCR came from a young man with Graves' ophthalmopathy. CDR3 residues: CASSLTVLEQYF. The DNA of the CDR3 is TGTGCCAGCAGTTTGACGGTCCTCGAGCAGTACTTC.